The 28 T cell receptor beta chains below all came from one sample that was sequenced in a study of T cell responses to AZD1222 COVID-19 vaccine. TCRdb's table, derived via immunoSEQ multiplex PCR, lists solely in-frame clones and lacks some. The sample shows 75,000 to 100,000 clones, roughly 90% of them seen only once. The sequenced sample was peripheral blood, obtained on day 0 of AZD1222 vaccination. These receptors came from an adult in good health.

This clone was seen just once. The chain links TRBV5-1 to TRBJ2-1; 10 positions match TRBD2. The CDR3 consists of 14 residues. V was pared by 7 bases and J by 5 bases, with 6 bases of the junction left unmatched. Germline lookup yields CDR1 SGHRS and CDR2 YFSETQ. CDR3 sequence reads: CASSGLAVDNEQFF. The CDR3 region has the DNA TGCGCCAGCTCCGGACTAGCGGTTGACAATGAGCAGTTCTTC.

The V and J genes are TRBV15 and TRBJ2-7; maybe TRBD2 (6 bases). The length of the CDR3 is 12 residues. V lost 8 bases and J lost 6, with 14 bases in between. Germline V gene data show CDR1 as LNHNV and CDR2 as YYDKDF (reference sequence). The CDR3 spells CATGTQGGEQYF. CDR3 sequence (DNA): TGTGCCACCGGGACTCAAGGAGGCGAGCAGTACTTC.

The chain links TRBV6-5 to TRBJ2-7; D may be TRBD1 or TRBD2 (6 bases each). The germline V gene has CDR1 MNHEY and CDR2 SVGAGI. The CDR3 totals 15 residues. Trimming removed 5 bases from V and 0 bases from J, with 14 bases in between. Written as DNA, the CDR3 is TGTGCCAGCAGTCGCGGGGCAGGGGACTCCTACGAGCAGTACTTC. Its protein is CASSRGAGDSYEQYF.

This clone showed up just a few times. This chain's CDR3 is CASSVGWTEAFF. The CDR3 DNA reads TGTGCCAGCAGTGTCGGATGGACTGAAGCTTTCTTT. The chain employs TRBV28 and TRBJ1-1; no firm D call. Trimming cost V 5 bases and J 5 bases, with 9 bases left between them. This CDR3 is 12 amino acids long. From germline, CDR1 is MDHEN and CDR2 SYDVKM.

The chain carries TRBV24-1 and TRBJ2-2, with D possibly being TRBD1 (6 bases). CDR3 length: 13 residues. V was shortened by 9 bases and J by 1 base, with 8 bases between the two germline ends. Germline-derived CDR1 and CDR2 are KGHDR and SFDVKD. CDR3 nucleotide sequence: TGTGCCACCGGACAGCAGAACACCGGGGAGCTGTTTTTT. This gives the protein CATGQQNTGELFF.

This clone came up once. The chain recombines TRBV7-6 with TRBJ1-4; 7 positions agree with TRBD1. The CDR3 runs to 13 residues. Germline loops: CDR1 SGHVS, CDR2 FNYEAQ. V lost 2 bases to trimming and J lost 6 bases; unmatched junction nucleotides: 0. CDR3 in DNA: TGTGCCAGCAGCTTAACAGGGGATGAAAAACTGTTTTTT. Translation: CASSLTGDEKLFF.

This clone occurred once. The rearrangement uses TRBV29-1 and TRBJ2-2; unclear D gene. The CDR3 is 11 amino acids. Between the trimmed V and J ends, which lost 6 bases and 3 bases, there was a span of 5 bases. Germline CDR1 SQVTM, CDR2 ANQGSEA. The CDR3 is CSVADTGELFF. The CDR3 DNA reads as TGCAGCGTAGCCGACACCGGGGAGCTGTTTTTT.

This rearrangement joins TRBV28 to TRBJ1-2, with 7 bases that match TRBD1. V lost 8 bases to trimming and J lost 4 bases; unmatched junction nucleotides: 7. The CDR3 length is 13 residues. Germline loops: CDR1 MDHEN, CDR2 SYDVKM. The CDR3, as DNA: TGTGCCAGCCTATGGAGGGGGCCCTATGGCTACACCTTC. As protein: CASLWRGPYGYTF.

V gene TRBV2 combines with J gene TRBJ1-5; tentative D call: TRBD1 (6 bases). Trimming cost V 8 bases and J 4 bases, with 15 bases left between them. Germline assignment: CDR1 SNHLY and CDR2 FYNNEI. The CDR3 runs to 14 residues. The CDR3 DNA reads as TGTGCCAGCCGGACAGAGGCATCAAATCAGCCCCAGCATTTT. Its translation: CASRTEASNQPQHF.

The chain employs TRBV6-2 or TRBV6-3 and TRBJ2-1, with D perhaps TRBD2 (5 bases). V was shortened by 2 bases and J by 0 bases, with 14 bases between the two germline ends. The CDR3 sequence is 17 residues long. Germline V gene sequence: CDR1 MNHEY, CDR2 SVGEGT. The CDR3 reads CASSYVLAKSSYNEQFF. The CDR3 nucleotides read TGTGCCAGCAGTTACGTATTAGCGAAGAGCTCCTACAATGAGCAGTTCTTC.

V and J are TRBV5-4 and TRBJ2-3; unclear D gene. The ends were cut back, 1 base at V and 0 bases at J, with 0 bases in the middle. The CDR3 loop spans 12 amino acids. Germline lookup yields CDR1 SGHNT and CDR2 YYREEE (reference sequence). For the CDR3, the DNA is TGTGCCAGCAGCTTGAGCACAGATACGCAGTATTTT. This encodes CASSLSTDTQYF. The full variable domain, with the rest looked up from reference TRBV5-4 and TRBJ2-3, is ETGVTQSPTHLIKTRGQQVTLRCSSQSGHNTVSWYQQALGQGPQFIFQYYREEENGRGNFPPRFSGLQFPNYSSELNVNALELDDSALYLCASSLSTDTQYFGPGTRLTVL.

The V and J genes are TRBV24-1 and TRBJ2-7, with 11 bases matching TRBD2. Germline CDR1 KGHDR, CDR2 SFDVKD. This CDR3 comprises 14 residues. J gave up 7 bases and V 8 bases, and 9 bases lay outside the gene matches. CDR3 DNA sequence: TGTGCCACCATGGCTAGCGGGAGGCCTGGGGAGCAGTACTTC. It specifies CATMASGRPGEQYF.

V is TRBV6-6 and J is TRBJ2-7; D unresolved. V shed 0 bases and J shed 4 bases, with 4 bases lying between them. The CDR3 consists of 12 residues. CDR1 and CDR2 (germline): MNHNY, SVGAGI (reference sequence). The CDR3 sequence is CASSYSDYEQYF. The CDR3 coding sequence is TGTGCCAGCAGTTACTCTGATTACGAGCAGTACTTC.

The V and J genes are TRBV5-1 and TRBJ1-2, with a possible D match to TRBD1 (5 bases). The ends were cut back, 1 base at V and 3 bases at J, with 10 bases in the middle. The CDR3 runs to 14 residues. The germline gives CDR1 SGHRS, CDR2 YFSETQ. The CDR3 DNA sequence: TGCGCCAGCAGCTTGATTGGGGGAGACTATGGCTACACCTTC. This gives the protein CASSLIGGDYGYTF.

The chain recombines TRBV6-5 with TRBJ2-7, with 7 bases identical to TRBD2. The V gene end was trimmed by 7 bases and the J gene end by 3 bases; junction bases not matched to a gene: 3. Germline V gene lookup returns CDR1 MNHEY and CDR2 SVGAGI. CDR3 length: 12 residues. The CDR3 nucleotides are TGTGCCAGCACGGGGAGGGTCTACGAGCAGTACTTC. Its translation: CASTGRVYEQYF.

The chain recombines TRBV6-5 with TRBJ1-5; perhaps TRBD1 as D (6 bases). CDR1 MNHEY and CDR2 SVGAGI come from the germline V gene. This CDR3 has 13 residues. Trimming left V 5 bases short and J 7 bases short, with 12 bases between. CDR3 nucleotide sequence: TGTGCCAGCAGTAACAGGGTACAGCAGCCCCAGCATTTT. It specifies CASSNRVQQPQHF.

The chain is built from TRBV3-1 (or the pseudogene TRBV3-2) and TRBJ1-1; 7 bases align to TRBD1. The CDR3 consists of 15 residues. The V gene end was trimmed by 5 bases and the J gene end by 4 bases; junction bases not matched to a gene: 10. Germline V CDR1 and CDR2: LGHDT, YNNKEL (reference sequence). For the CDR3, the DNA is TGTGCCAGCAGCGCCCAGACCAGGGGGGTCACTGAAGCTTTCTTT. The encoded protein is CASSAQTRGVTEAFF.

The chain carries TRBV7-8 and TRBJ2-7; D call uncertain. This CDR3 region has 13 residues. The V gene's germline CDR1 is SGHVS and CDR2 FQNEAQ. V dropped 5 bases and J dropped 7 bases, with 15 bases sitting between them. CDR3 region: CASSSRSRAEQYF. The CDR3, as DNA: TGTGCCAGCAGCAGCCGTTCTAGGGCAGAGCAGTACTTC.

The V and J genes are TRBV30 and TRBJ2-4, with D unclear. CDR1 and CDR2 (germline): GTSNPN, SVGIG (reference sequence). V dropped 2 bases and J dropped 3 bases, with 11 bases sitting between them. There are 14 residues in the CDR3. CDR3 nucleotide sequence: TGTGCCTGGAGTACCCCGGTCCACAAAAACATTCAGTACTTC. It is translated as CAWSTPVHKNIQYF.

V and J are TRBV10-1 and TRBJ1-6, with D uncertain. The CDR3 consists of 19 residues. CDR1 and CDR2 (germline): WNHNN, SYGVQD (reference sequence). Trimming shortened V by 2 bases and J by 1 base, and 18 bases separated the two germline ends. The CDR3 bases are TGCGCCAGCAGTGAGATCCGGGCCTGGGCCAGGTCCTATAATTCACCCCTCCACTTT. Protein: CASSEIRAWARSYNSPLHF.

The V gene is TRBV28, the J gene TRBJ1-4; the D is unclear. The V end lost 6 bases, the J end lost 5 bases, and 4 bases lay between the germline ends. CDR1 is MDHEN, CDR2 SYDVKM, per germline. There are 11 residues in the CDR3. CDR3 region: CASSSNEKLFF. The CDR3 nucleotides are TGTGCCAGCAGCTCCAATGAAAAACTGTTTTTT.

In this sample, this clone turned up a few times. The CDR3 loop reads CASSLSAGDEQYF. The CDR3 DNA follows: TGTGCCAGTAGCCTATCAGCGGGAGACGAGCAGTACTTC. The chain links TRBV19 to TRBJ2-7; 8 positions agree with TRBD2. There are 13 residues in the CDR3. The germline gives CDR1 LNHDA, CDR2 SQIVND (reference sequence). The V gene end was trimmed by 6 bases and the J gene end by 5 bases; junction bases not matched to a gene: 6.

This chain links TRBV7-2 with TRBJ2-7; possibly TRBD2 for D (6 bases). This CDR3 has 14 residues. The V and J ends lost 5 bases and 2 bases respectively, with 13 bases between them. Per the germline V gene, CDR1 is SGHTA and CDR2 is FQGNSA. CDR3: CASSPDSGAYEQYF. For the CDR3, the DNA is TGTGCCAGCAGCCCGGACTCGGGGGCCTACGAGCAGTACTTC. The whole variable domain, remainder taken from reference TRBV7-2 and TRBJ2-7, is GAGVSQSPSNKVTEKGKDVELRCDPISGHTALYWYRQSLGQGLEFLIYFQGNSAPDKSGLPSDRFSAERTGGSVSTLTIQRTQQEDSAVYLCASSPDSGAYEQYFGPGTRLTVT.

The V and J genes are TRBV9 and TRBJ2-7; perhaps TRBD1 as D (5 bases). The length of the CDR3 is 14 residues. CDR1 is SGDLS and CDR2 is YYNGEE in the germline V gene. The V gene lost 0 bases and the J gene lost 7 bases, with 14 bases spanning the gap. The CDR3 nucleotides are TGTGCCAGCAGCGTAGCCCTAGGGGATAAAGAGCAGTACTTC. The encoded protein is CASSVALGDKEQYF.

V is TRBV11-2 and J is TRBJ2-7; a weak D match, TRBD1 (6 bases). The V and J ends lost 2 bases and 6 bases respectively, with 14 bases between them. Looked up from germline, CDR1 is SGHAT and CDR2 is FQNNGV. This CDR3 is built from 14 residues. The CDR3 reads CASSLIAGVGEQYF. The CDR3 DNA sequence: TGTGCCAGCAGCTTAATAGCAGGGGTGGGCGAGCAGTACTTC.

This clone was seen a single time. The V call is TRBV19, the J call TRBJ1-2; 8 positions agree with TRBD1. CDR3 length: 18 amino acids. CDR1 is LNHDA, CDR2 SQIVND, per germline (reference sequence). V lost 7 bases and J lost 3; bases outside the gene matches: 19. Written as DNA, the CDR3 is TGTGCCAGTACCCAAATCCAAGCGGCAGGGGGCAGATACTATGGCTACACCTTC. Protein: CASTQIQAAGGRYYGYTF. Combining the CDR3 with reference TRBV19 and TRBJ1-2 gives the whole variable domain DGGITQSPKYLFRKEGQNVTLSCEQNLNHDAMYWYRQDPGQGLRLIYYSQIVNDFQKGDIAEGYSVSREKKESFPLTVTSAQKNPTAFYLCASTQIQAAGGRYYGYTFGSGTRLTVV.

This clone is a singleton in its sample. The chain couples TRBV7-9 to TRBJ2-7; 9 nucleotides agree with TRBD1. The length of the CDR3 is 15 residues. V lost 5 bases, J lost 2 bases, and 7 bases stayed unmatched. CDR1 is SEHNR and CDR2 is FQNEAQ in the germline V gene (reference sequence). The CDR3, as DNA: TGTGCCAGCAGCCCCCCGACAGGGGGAACCTACGAGCAGTACTTC. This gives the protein CASSPPTGGTYEQYF.

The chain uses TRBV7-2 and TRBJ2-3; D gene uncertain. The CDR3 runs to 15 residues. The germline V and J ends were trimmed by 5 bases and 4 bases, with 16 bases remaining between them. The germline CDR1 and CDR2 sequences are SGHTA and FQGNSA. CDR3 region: CASSLNRARSDTQYF. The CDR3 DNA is TGTGCCAGCAGCCTAAATAGGGCTAGGTCAGATACGCAGTATTTT.